This TCR beta chain came from a study of shared clonotypes between healthy human individuals. General study points: When compared with the clonotypes that were shared by all four sorted-subset donors, the non-shared clonotypes turned out to have lower generation probabilities. The small donor group covered limited genetic and exposure diversity. Of the naive CD4 clonotypes, about 5% were shared across a few donors. The sampled material consisted only of blood, and tissue repertoires are likely to differ.

Germline values: CDR1 SQVTM, CDR2 ANQGSEA. The CDR3 length is 17 residues. V was pared by 5 bases and J by 7 bases, with 29 bases between. Clones were read by immunoSEQ multiplex PCR, and TCRdb kept only the in-frame ones, dropping some. Of about 990,000 clones in the sample, approximately 80% were seen once. On this clone: Its specificity is not known.

V is TRBV29-1 and J is TRBJ1-2, with D possibly TRBD1 on 6 matching bases. This TCR came from a man aged 18-30 years in good health. Some clones in this sample may be carry-over from other donors' samples. Source material: memory CD4+ T cells from PBMCs. Specified subset: CD45RA-negative fraction. Here the CDR3 DNA reads TGCAGCGTTCGAGGTTTGGGCACAGGGAGTGGAGGGCTTGGCTACACCTTC. It codes for CSVRGLGTGSGGLGYTF. Together with reference TRBV29-1 and TRBJ1-2, the CDR3 gives the full variable domain: SAVISQKPSRDICQRGTSLTIQCQVDSQVTMMFWYRQQPGQSLTLIATANQGSEATYESGFVIDKFPISRPNLTFSTLTVSNMSPEDSSIYLCSVRGLGTGSGGLGYTFGSGTRLTVV.